This is a list of T cell receptor beta chains from one sample in a study of blood T cell repertoires in COVID-19. Repertoires were generated with immunoSEQ multiplex PCR, while TCRdb's copy carries only in-frame clones and drops some. The sample shows roughly 200,000 clones, about 86% of them seen only once. The sample taken for sequencing was peripheral blood. These receptors were taken from a woman between 50 and 59 years old with COVID-19, enrolled during active disease. Each CDR3 is given with its conserved first and last residue. A D gene is named only where the DNA matches it firmly. Rows give clone size only sometimes, using once, few, many, or a class for an expanded clone.

TRBJ2-1 | NA | TRBV5-6 | TRBD2 | TGTGCCAGCAGCTGGGCTCTGAGGACTAGCGGGGCCTCCTACAATGAGCAGTTCTTC | CASSWALRTSGASYNEQFF
TRBJ1-3 | NA | TRBV10-2 | NA | TGCGCCAGCAGTAACGTGGGCGGAAACACCATATATTTT | CASSNVGGNTIYF
TRBJ2-1 | few | TRBV5-1 | NA | TGCGCCAGCAGCTTGGAATCCGGGGGGCTGGGTCGGCAGTTCTTC | CASSLESGGLGRQFF
TRBJ2-2 | NA | TRBV9 | NA | TGTGCCAGCAGCGTCGGTACTAACACCGGGGAGCTGTTTTTT | CASSVGTNTGELFF
TRBJ1-4 | NA | TRBV10-3 | NA | TGTGCCATCAGTGAGGGACGGCCCAGAGGAGGAAGGAGAGAAAAACTGTTTTTT | CAISEGRPRGGRREKLFF
TRBJ2-6 | NA | TRBV11-3 | NA | TGTGCCAGCAGCTCAACAGGGACCAACGTCCTGACTTTC | CASSSTGTNVLTF
TRBJ1-5 | NA | TRBV7-2 | TRBD1 | TGTGCCAGCAGCCCCCGGACAGGTCCTCAGCCCCAGCATTTT | CASSPRTGPQPQHF
TRBJ1-2 | NA | TRBV18 | NA | TGTGCCAGCTCTCAAACCTGGGGGCAAGGCTACACCTTC | CASSQTWGQGYTF
TRBJ1-2 | NA | TRBV5-1 | TRBD1 | TGCGCCAGTACAAGGGGGCGGGGTACGACTCTCTATGGCTACACCTTC | CASTRGRGTTLYGYTF
TRBJ1-4 | NA | TRBV6-4 | NA | TGTGCCAGCAGTGAATATGAGAAGGGAGGCTTAAAAACTAATGAAAAACTGTTTTTT | CASSEYEKGGLKTNEKLFF
TRBJ2-6 | once | TRBV24-1 | NA | TGTGCCACCATGCGGGCTGGGGCCAACGTCCTGACTTTC | CATMRAGANVLTF
TRBJ1-5 | NA | TRBV7-4 | TRBD1 | TGTGCCAGCAGCTTAGAGCGGACAGGGGGGCCGGCCCAGCATTTT | CASSLERTGGPAQHF
TRBJ1-4 | NA | TRBV28 | TRBD1 | TGTGCCAGCAGTTTACTGCAGGGGGCTCCTAATGAAAAACTGTTTTTT | CASSLLQGAPNEKLFF
TRBJ1-1 | NA | TRBV3-1/TRBV3-2 | TRBD1 | TGTGCCAGCAGTTCAACGCGACAGGGCGGTGAAGCTTTCTTT | CASSSTRQGGEAFF
TRBJ1-1 | NA | TRBV19 | TRBD1 | TGTGCCACATACAGGGGCACTGAAGCTTTCTTT | CATYRGTEAFF
TRBJ2-5 | NA | TRBV29-1 | TRBD2 | TGCAGCGTAACTAGCGGGGGGGCCGTTTATCGGGAGACCCAGTACTTC | CSVTSGGAVYRETQYF
TRBJ1-2 | NA | TRBV7-2 | NA | TGTGCCAGCAGCCGTCTTACAAATAACTATGGCTACACCTTC | CASSRLTNNYGYTF
TRBJ2-1 | once | TRBV19 | NA | TGTGCCAGTAGTATAGAGGCAAGGAGGGATGAGCAGTTCTTC | CASSIEARRDEQFF
TRBJ1-1 | NA | TRBV10-3 | TRBD1 | TGTGCCATCAGTGAGTCGACGACAGGGCCAAGCAGGAACACTGAAGCTTTCTTT | CAISESTTGPSRNTEAFF
TRBJ1-2 | NA | TRBV13 | TRBD1 | TGTGCCAGCAGCTTAGGAGAAGGGACAGGGGGCGACGGCTACACCTTC | CASSLGEGTGGDGYTF
TRBJ2-4 | NA | TRBV5-6 | NA | TGTGCCAGCAGCTTGCCAGGGGCGAACATTCAGTACTTC | CASSLPGANIQYF
TRBJ2-7 | NA | TRBV7-2 | NA | TGTGCCAGCAGCTTAGGTCCCGGCTCCTACGAGCAGTACTTC | CASSLGPGSYEQYF
TRBJ2-1 | few | TRBV9 | TRBD1 | TGTGCCAGCAGCGTAGATCCCACAGGGGGCGGGATCAGGCAGTTCTTC | CASSVDPTGGGIRQFF
TRBJ1-2 | NA | TRBV2 | TRBD1 | TGTGCCAGCAGTGGGGTAGACAGGGTAAAAGGCTACACCTTC | CASSGVDRVKGYTF
TRBJ2-1 | once | TRBV5-1 | TRBD1 | TGCGCCAGCAGCTCCAGCGGACAGGGGGCAGGTAATGAGCAGTTCTTC | CASSSSGQGAGNEQFF
TRBJ2-1 | NA | TRBV2 | TRBD2 | TGTGCCAGCAGTGAAAAGGGACTAGCGGCGAGGGATGAGCAGTTCTTC | CASSEKGLAARDEQFF
TRBJ2-5 | once | TRBV4-1 | TRBD2 | TGCGCCAGCACCCCTAGCGGGGGTCAAGAGACCCAGTACTTC | CASTPSGGQETQYF
TRBJ1-2 | few | TRBV2 | NA | TGTGCCAGCGATCCGGAGGGGAGCCATGGCTACACCTTC | CASDPEGSHGYTF
TRBJ1-3 | few | TRBV4-1 | TRBD1 | TGCGCCAGCAGCCATCTAACCCAGCGACAGGGTAACCCCTCTGGAAACACCATATATTTT | CASSHLTQRQGNPSGNTIYF
TRBJ2-3 | NA | TRBV5-1 | NA | TGCGCCAGCAGCTTGGCCAGGGCCACGGATACGCAGTATTTT | CASSLARATDTQYF
TRBJ2-7 | NA | TRBV6-5 | TRBD2 | TGTGCCAGCAGTTTAACTTCGGGGGGTTCCTACGAGCAGTACTTC | CASSLTSGGSYEQYF
TRBJ1-6 | NA | TRBV11-3 | NA | TGTGCCAGCAGCCACAGGGTTGTCGATAATTCACCCCTCCACTTT | CASSHRVVDNSPLHF
TRBJ2-3 | NA | TRBV2 | NA | TGTGCCAGCAGTGTAGAACGGGGAGGAGGAAAGGATACGCAGTATTTT | CASSVERGGGKDTQYF
TRBJ1-2 | NA | TRBV15 | TRBD1 | TGTGCCACCAGCAGAGGTCGGACAGGGTCGTATGGCTACACCTTC | CATSRGRTGSYGYTF
TRBJ2-6 | NA | TRBV19 | NA | TGTGCCAGTAGTATATGGAGCTCTGGGGCCAACGTCCTGACTTTC | CASSIWSSGANVLTF
TRBJ1-2 | few | TRBV9 | TRBD1 | TGTGCCAGCAGCGGTGGGACAGGGAGCTACACCTTC | CASSGGTGSYTF
TRBJ1-1 | NA | TRBV7-2 | NA | TGTGCCAGCAGCTTAGGCCGGGGGGGCACTGAAGCTTTCTTT | CASSLGRGGTEAFF
TRBJ1-5 | NA | TRBV5-1 | NA | TGCGCCAGCAGTCCCAGGGAGGGGAGTCAGCCCCAGCATTTT | CASSPREGSQPQHF
TRBJ2-5 | NA | TRBV24-1 | NA | TGTGCCACCAGTGATTGGACAGAGGGAGAGACCCAGTACTTC | CATSDWTEGETQYF
TRBJ2-1 | NA | TRBV10-3 | TRBD1 | TGTGCCATCAGTGAGTCGGGACAGGGGGGAGGTGAGCAGTTCTTC | CAISESGQGGGEQFF
TRBJ2-3 | NA | TRBV24-1 | NA | TGTGCCACCAGTGATCCGGTGGGGGGGGGCCGCTCAGATACGCAGTATTTT | CATSDPVGGGRSDTQYF
TRBJ1-5 | few | TRBV5-1 | NA | TGCGCCAGCAGCCTCCCAAGAGATAGCAATCAGCCCCAGCATTTT | CASSLPRDSNQPQHF
TRBJ2-1 | NA | TRBV4-1 | TRBD2 | TGCGCCAGCAGCCCGGGGGGGAGCTCCTACAATGAGCAGTTCTTC | CASSPGGSSYNEQFF
TRBJ2-4 | NA | TRBV23-1 | NA | TGCGCCAGCAGCACAGGGTACATTCAGTACTTC | CASSTGYIQYF
TRBJ1-1 | NA | TRBV7-8 | NA | TGTGCCAGCAGCTTAGCCACAAACACTGAAGCTTTCTTT | CASSLATNTEAFF
TRBJ1-2 | NA | TRBV15 | NA | TGTGCCACCAGCAGGGGCCTGCCAGTGGACTATGGCTACACCTTC | CATSRGLPVDYGYTF
TRBJ2-1 | NA | TRBV7-8 | TRBD2 | TGTGCCAGCAGCTCGACTAGCGGTGTCTACAATGAGCAGTTCTTC | CASSSTSGVYNEQFF